This T cell receptor (beta chain) was sequenced for a study of OX40 agonist ivuxolimab in advanced cancers. Study background: Ivuxolimab doses were 0.01, 0.1, 0.3, 1.5, 3 or 10 mg/kg every 2 weeks.

V was clipped by 5 bases and J by 2 bases, with 19 bases between them. CDR1 MNHEY and CDR2 SMNVEV come from the germline V gene (reference sequence). CDR3 length: 18 amino acids. This clone is deemed medium-sized. Assay used: immunoSEQ multiplex PCR; TCRdb lists only in-frame clones, some missing. The table includes about 18,000 clones, 60% to 80% detected once. Specimen: CD4+ or CD8+ T cells sorted from blood, collected in a trial of the OX40 agonist ivuxolimab. The rearrangement links TRBV27 to TRBJ2-6; perhaps TRBD1 as D (5 bases). The origin of this receptor is an adult with an advanced solid tumor such as melanoma, head and neck, liver or kidney cancer. The CDR3 nucleotides are TGTGCCAGCAGTCACTTTATGGTGAAGGGGACTGGGGCCAACGTCCTGACTTTC. It encodes CASSHFMVKGTGANVLTF.